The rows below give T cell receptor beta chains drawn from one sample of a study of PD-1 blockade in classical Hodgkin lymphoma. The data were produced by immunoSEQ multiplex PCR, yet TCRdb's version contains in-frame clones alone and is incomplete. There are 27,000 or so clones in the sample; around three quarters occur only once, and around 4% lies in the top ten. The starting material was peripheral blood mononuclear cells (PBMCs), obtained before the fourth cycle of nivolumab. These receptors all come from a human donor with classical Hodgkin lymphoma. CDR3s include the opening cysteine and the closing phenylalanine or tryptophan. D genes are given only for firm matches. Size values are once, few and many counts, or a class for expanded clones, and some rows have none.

CDR3nt: TGTGCCAGCAGCTTAGCGGGGTCAGGGACCTATGGCTACACCTTC; CDR3aa: CASSLAGSGTYGYTF; j_gene: TRBJ1-2; v_gene: TRBV7-2; len: 15; abundance: NA; d_gene: NA
CDR3nt: TGTGCCAGCAGTTACTCCCAGGGGAGTTCCTACGAGCAGTACTTC; CDR3aa: CASSYSQGSSYEQYF; j_gene: TRBJ2-7; v_gene: TRBV6-5; len: 15; abundance: NA; d_gene: NA
CDR3nt: TGCGCCAGCAGCCAAGATGAGGGCCTCTACGAGCAGTACTTC; CDR3aa: CASSQDEGLYEQYF; j_gene: TRBJ2-7; v_gene: TRBV4-3; len: 14; abundance: NA; d_gene: NA
CDR3nt: TGTGCCAGCAGTGGGAACACCGGGGAGCTGTTTTTT; CDR3aa: CASSGNTGELFF; j_gene: TRBJ2-2; v_gene: TRBV6-1; len: 12; abundance: NA; d_gene: NA
CDR3nt: TGTGCCAGCGGACAGACGGGTCCCACTGAAGCTTTCTTT; CDR3aa: CASGQTGPTEAFF; j_gene: TRBJ1-1; v_gene: TRBV2; len: 13; abundance: NA; d_gene: NA
CDR3nt: TGTGCCAGCAGCGTAGAACCGGGACTAGCAGAGCAGTACTTC; CDR3aa: CASSVEPGLAEQYF; j_gene: TRBJ2-7; v_gene: TRBV9; len: 14; abundance: NA; d_gene: TRBD2
CDR3nt: TGTGCCATCAGTGGGGGCGGCCCGGGAAGCAATCAGCCCCAGCATTTT; CDR3aa: CAISGGGPGSNQPQHF; j_gene: TRBJ1-5; v_gene: TRBV10-3; len: 16; abundance: NA; d_gene: NA
CDR3nt: TGTGCCAGCTCACAAAACCCCGGGTCCTACGAGCAGTACTTC; CDR3aa: CASSQNPGSYEQYF; j_gene: TRBJ2-7; v_gene: TRBV18; len: 14; abundance: NA; d_gene: NA
CDR3nt: TGTGCCAGCAGCTTGGGTGGGTCGCGGGGCGGAGGGGCTTGGGATGAGCAGTTCTTC; CDR3aa: CASSLGGSRGGGAWDEQFF; j_gene: TRBJ2-1; v_gene: TRBV5-6; len: 19; abundance: NA; d_gene: NA
CDR3nt: TGTGCCAGCAGCTCCCCGGGACAGGGAGAAAAACTGTTTTTT; CDR3aa: CASSSPGQGEKLFF; j_gene: TRBJ1-4; v_gene: TRBV5-5; len: 14; abundance: NA; d_gene: TRBD1
CDR3nt: TGTGCCAGCAGCGGTGGACAGGGCCCAGACTACACCTTC; CDR3aa: CASSGGQGPDYTF; j_gene: TRBJ1-2; v_gene: TRBV7-9; len: 13; abundance: NA; d_gene: TRBD1
CDR3nt: TGTGCCAGCAGCCCGGGACAGGGCGAAGGAGATGAGCAGTTCTTC; CDR3aa: CASSPGQGEGDEQFF; j_gene: TRBJ2-1; v_gene: TRBV7-9; len: 15; abundance: once; d_gene: TRBD1
CDR3nt: TGTGCCAGCAGCTTAGACGGCGGGAGGATGGAGCAGTACTTC; CDR3aa: CASSLDGGRMEQYF; j_gene: TRBJ2-7; v_gene: TRBV7-3; len: 14; abundance: NA; d_gene: TRBD2
CDR3nt: TGTGCCAGCCTGGGACAGGTCCACACCGGGGAGCTGTTTTTT; CDR3aa: CASLGQVHTGELFF; j_gene: TRBJ2-2; v_gene: TRBV6-1; len: 14; abundance: few; d_gene: TRBD1
CDR3nt: TGTGCCAGCTCACCCATGGACAGCAACTATGGCTACACCTTC; CDR3aa: CASSPMDSNYGYTF; j_gene: TRBJ1-2; v_gene: TRBV18; len: 14; abundance: NA; d_gene: NA
CDR3nt: TGTGCCAGCAGCCTTCTAGCGGGGGGAGCGGTCAAAAACATTCAGTACTTC; CDR3aa: CASSLLAGGAVKNIQYF; j_gene: TRBJ2-4; v_gene: TRBV7-2; len: 17; abundance: NA; d_gene: TRBD2
CDR3nt: TGTGCCAGCTCACTGACAGCGGGGGAGACCCAGTACTTC; CDR3aa: CASSLTAGETQYF; j_gene: TRBJ2-5; v_gene: TRBV18; len: 13; abundance: NA; d_gene: TRBD2
CDR3nt: TGTGCCAGCAGTTACAAGGGACTAGCAATCCAAGAGACCCAGTACTTC; CDR3aa: CASSYKGLAIQETQYF; j_gene: TRBJ2-5; v_gene: TRBV6-5; len: 16; abundance: medium-sized; d_gene: TRBD2
CDR3nt: TGTGCCAGCAGCTTATCGGACAGTGAAGCTTTCTTT; CDR3aa: CASSLSDSEAFF; j_gene: TRBJ1-1; v_gene: TRBV5-5; len: 12; abundance: NA; d_gene: NA
CDR3nt: TGCGCCAGCAGCCAAGTCCGGGACAGGGCCTCCTATTTCGGCTACACCTTC; CDR3aa: CASSQVRDRASYFGYTF; j_gene: TRBJ1-2; v_gene: TRBV4-1; len: 17; abundance: NA; d_gene: TRBD1
CDR3nt: TGCGCCAGCAGCACTGGACCAGGCCAAAATTCACCCCTCCACTTT; CDR3aa: CASSTGPGQNSPLHF; j_gene: TRBJ1-6; v_gene: TRBV5-1; len: 15; abundance: medium-sized; d_gene: NA
CDR3nt: TGTGCCAGCAGCTTAGTAAGCGGGACCTCGCCCAATGAGCAGTTCTTC; CDR3aa: CASSLVSGTSPNEQFF; j_gene: TRBJ2-1; v_gene: TRBV11-2; len: 16; abundance: NA; d_gene: TRBD2
CDR3nt: TGCGCCAGCAGCTTGGCCGGGATCGGGGGGGCCGGGGAGCTGTTTTTT; CDR3aa: CASSLAGIGGAGELFF; j_gene: TRBJ2-2; v_gene: TRBV5-1; len: 16; abundance: NA; d_gene: TRBD2
CDR3nt: TGTGCCAGCAGCCCGACAGGAGCGAACTATGGCTACACCTTC; CDR3aa: CASSPTGANYGYTF; j_gene: TRBJ1-2; v_gene: TRBV7-9; len: 14; abundance: NA; d_gene: NA
CDR3nt: TGTGCCAGCAGCCCTTTAGCCAGTAGCGGGATGGAAGATACGCAGTATTTT; CDR3aa: CASSPLASSGMEDTQYF; j_gene: TRBJ2-3; v_gene: TRBV7-2; len: 17; abundance: NA; d_gene: TRBD2
CDR3nt: TGCGCCAGCAGCCAAGAGACCGGGGGCCAGCCCCAGCATTTT; CDR3aa: CASSQETGGQPQHF; j_gene: TRBJ1-5; v_gene: TRBV4-3; len: 14; abundance: NA; d_gene: NA
CDR3nt: TGTGCCAGCAGCTCCCTCACCTATGGCTACACCTTC; CDR3aa: CASSSLTYGYTF; j_gene: TRBJ1-2; v_gene: TRBV7-8; len: 12; abundance: NA; d_gene: NA
CDR3nt: TGTGCCAGCAGCAAAAGCGGGGGGTGGGAGACCCAGTACTTC; CDR3aa: CASSKSGGWETQYF; j_gene: TRBJ2-5; v_gene: TRBV7-2; len: 14; abundance: NA; d_gene: TRBD2
CDR3nt: TGCGCCAGCAGCCCGACAGGGGCAATTAGCACTGAAGCTTTCTTT; CDR3aa: CASSPTGAISTEAFF; j_gene: TRBJ1-1; v_gene: TRBV4-1; len: 15; abundance: NA; d_gene: TRBD1
CDR3nt: TGCGCCAGCAGTTCCGGGACGGGAGTCTACGAGCAGTACTTC; CDR3aa: CASSSGTGVYEQYF; j_gene: TRBJ2-7; v_gene: TRBV10-2; len: 14; abundance: few; d_gene: NA
CDR3nt: TGTGCCAGCAGCACAACTAGCACGGGGGAGACCCAGTACTTC; CDR3aa: CASSTTSTGETQYF; j_gene: TRBJ2-5; v_gene: TRBV9; len: 14; abundance: NA; d_gene: NA
CDR3nt: TGCGCCAGCAGCTTGGGGGGTTTTAACATTCAGTACTTC; CDR3aa: CASSLGGFNIQYF; j_gene: TRBJ2-4; v_gene: TRBV5-1; len: 13; abundance: NA; d_gene: NA
CDR3nt: TGTGCCAGCGGCGAGTATAGACGGGGGCAAGGCGAAGCTTTCTTT; CDR3aa: CASGEYRRGQGEAFF; j_gene: TRBJ1-1; v_gene: TRBV5-4; len: 15; abundance: NA; d_gene: NA
CDR3nt: TGTGCCAGCGAGACTAGCGGGCTTTCCTACGAGCAGTACTTC; CDR3aa: CASETSGLSYEQYF; j_gene: TRBJ2-7; v_gene: TRBV2; len: 14; abundance: NA; d_gene: TRBD2
CDR3nt: TGTGCCAGCGGTACAGGGGTGACATCTCGGGGCTACACCTTC; CDR3aa: CASGTGVTSRGYTF; j_gene: TRBJ1-2; v_gene: TRBV9; len: 14; abundance: NA; d_gene: TRBD1
CDR3nt: TGTGCCAGCAGCCGCGGGACTAGCGGGAGCACAGATACGCAGTATTTT; CDR3aa: CASSRGTSGSTDTQYF; j_gene: TRBJ2-3; v_gene: TRBV11-1; len: 16; abundance: NA; d_gene: TRBD2
CDR3nt: TGTGCCAGCTCACCACGTTTGAGCCTGGCGACTGTTGAGCAGTACTTC; CDR3aa: CASSPRLSLATVEQYF; j_gene: TRBJ2-7; v_gene: TRBV18; len: 16; abundance: once; d_gene: NA
CDR3nt: TGCGCCAGCAGCTTGATAGCGGGAGGACCCCAAGAGACCCAGTACTTC; CDR3aa: CASSLIAGGPQETQYF; j_gene: TRBJ2-5; v_gene: TRBV5-1; len: 16; abundance: NA; d_gene: TRBD2
CDR3nt: TGTGCCAGCAGTTCCTTTGCGGGTGCCTCCTACGAGCAGTACTTC; CDR3aa: CASSSFAGASYEQYF; j_gene: TRBJ2-7; v_gene: TRBV27; len: 15; abundance: NA; d_gene: NA
CDR3nt: TGTGCCAGCAGCTTAGTGGACGGACAAGAGACCCAGTACTTC; CDR3aa: CASSLVDGQETQYF; j_gene: TRBJ2-5; v_gene: TRBV7-9; len: 14; abundance: few; d_gene: NA
CDR3nt: TGCGCCAGCAGCTTGGGAGGGGCAGGGGCGATCGACGAGCAGTACTTC; CDR3aa: CASSLGGAGAIDEQYF; j_gene: TRBJ2-7; v_gene: TRBV5-1; len: 16; abundance: NA; d_gene: NA
CDR3nt: TGTGCCAGTAGTATTCAGGGGGTAACCGGGGAGCTGTTTTTT; CDR3aa: CASSIQGVTGELFF; j_gene: TRBJ2-2; v_gene: TRBV19; len: 14; abundance: medium-sized; d_gene: TRBD1
CDR3nt: TGTGCCAGCAGCGTTCGGGATGAGCAGTTCTTC; CDR3aa: CASSVRDEQFF; j_gene: TRBJ2-1; v_gene: TRBV27; len: 11; abundance: once; d_gene: NA
CDR3nt: TGTGCCAGCAGTTACTCGTTCACGGGGACCGGGGAGCTGTTTTTT; CDR3aa: CASSYSFTGTGELFF; j_gene: TRBJ2-2; v_gene: TRBV6-5; len: 15; abundance: NA; d_gene: NA
CDR3nt: TGTGCCTGGAGTGTTATCGGGGGCTCACCCCTCCACTTT; CDR3aa: CAWSVIGGSPLHF; j_gene: TRBJ1-6; v_gene: TRBV30; len: 13; abundance: NA; d_gene: NA
CDR3nt: TGTGCCAGCAGCTTAGCGCAGGGCTACGAGCAGTACTTC; CDR3aa: CASSLAQGYEQYF; j_gene: TRBJ2-7; v_gene: TRBV7-2; len: 13; abundance: NA; d_gene: NA
CDR3nt: TGTGCCAGCAGCCCAAAGGGATTTGGGGAGACCCAGTACTTC; CDR3aa: CASSPKGFGETQYF; j_gene: TRBJ2-5; v_gene: TRBV11-2; len: 14; abundance: NA; d_gene: NA
CDR3nt: TGCAGCGGCGAAGCCCCTCCAGATACGCAGTATTTT; CDR3aa: CSGEAPPDTQYF; j_gene: TRBJ2-3; v_gene: TRBV29-1; len: 12; abundance: NA; d_gene: NA
CDR3nt: TGTGCCAGCAGTATTTCGACGTCAGGGAACTATGGCTACACCTTC; CDR3aa: CASSISTSGNYGYTF; j_gene: TRBJ1-2; v_gene: TRBV6-6; len: 15; abundance: NA; d_gene: NA
CDR3nt: TGTGCCAGCAGTGTCGCTGCAGAAAGTAGCAATCAGCCCCAGCATTTT; CDR3aa: CASSVAAESSNQPQHF; j_gene: TRBJ1-5; v_gene: TRBV2; len: 16; abundance: once; d_gene: NA
CDR3nt: TGTGCCATCAGTGAATTAGGGTACTATGGCTACACCTTC; CDR3aa: CAISELGYYGYTF; j_gene: TRBJ1-2; v_gene: TRBV6-5; len: 13; abundance: NA; d_gene: NA
CDR3nt: TGTGCCAGCAGACCACTAGCGGAGGATGACGAGCAGTACTTC; CDR3aa: CASRPLAEDDEQYF; j_gene: TRBJ2-7; v_gene: TRBV6-6; len: 14; abundance: NA; d_gene: TRBD2
CDR3nt: TGTGCCACCGGTGGTGAGGACCCAAGGGCTCAAGAGACCCAGTACTTC; CDR3aa: CATGGEDPRAQETQYF; j_gene: TRBJ2-5; v_gene: TRBV15; len: 16; abundance: NA; d_gene: NA